The 17 T cell receptor beta chains listed next were all sequenced from one sample in a study of shared clonotypes between healthy human individuals. The data were produced by immunoSEQ multiplex PCR, yet TCRdb's version contains in-frame clones alone and is incomplete. Counted here are 600,000 to 750,000 clones, 72% occurring once; the ten biggest clones make up roughly 1.8%. The sample comprised memory CD4+ T cells sorted from blood. The sample's subset: CD45RA-negative fraction. These receptors were obtained from a woman in her twenties or thirties in good health.

This clone was seen more than once but under ten times. The chain carries TRBV7-8 and TRBJ1-3; D is unclear. Trimming took 6 bases from V and 3 from J, leaving 12 bases between them. The germline V gene has CDR1 SGHVS and CDR2 FQNEAQ. This CDR3 is built from 14 residues. CDR3 bases: TGTGCCAGCAGTCCGGATGCAGTTGGAAACACCATATATTTT. This translates into CASSPDAVGNTIYF. Full variable domain (rest looked up from reference TRBV7-8 and TRBJ1-3): GAGVSQSPRYKVAKRGQDVALRCDPISGHVSLFWYQQALGQGPEFLTYFQNEAQLDKSGLPSDRFFAERPEGSVSTLKIQRTQQEDSAVYLCASSPDAVGNTIYFGEGSWLTVV.

The chain combines TRBV28 with TRBJ2-7, with a tentative D call TRBD1 (5 bases). The CDR3 runs 14 residues. Trimming cost V 6 bases and J 5 bases, with 17 bases left between them. Per the germline V gene, CDR1 is MDHEN and CDR2 is SYDVKM. The chain's CDR3 is CASREGQGGNEQYF. In DNA form, the CDR3 reads TGTGCCAGCAGAGAAGGGCAGGGCGGAAACGAGCAGTACTTC. Drawing the rest from reference TRBV28 and TRBJ2-7, the complete variable domain is DVKVTQSSRYLVKRTGEKVFLECVQDMDHENMFWYRQDPGLGLRLIYFSYDVKMKEKGDIPEGYSVSREKKERFSLILESASTNQTSMYLCASREGQGGNEQYFGPGTRLTVT.

The rearrangement joins TRBV18 to TRBJ1-2, with TRBD1 matching over 9 bases. Germline V lookup: CDR1 KGHSH, CDR2 LQKENI. The CDR3 covers 15 residues. V lost 6 bases to trimming and J lost 8 bases; unmatched junction nucleotides: 13. CDR3 region: CASSSANRGLEGYTF. The CDR3 DNA sequence: TGTGCCAGCTCTTCGGCAAACAGGGGGCTAGAAGGCTACACCTTC.

The chain couples TRBV6-5 to TRBJ1-4; TRBD1 is a possible D gene (5 bases). From germline, CDR1 is MNHEY and CDR2 SVGAGI. Trimming stripped 5 bases from V and 3 bases from J, with 10 bases between. The CDR3 is 14 residues long. The DNA for the CDR3 is TGTGCCAGCAGTGCAGGGTTCGCTAATGAAAAACTGTTTTTT. This encodes CASSAGFANEKLFF.

This clone appeared a single time. The chain couples TRBV7-8 to TRBJ2-5, with unresolved D. The J call may be mistaken, given a closer DNA end match to TRBJ2-7. CDR3 length: 12 residues. Germline V gene data show CDR1 as SGHVS and CDR2 as FQNEAQ. CDR3 DNA sequence: TGTGCCAGCAGCCGACGTGACTACGAGCAGTACTTC. It encodes CASSRRDYEQYF.

In its sample, this clone was seen a few times. This chain links TRBV7-9 with TRBJ1-6; weak D call: TRBD1 (6 bases). Germline CDR1 SEHNR, CDR2 FQNEAQ (reference sequence). Trimming pared 5 bases from V and 10 bases from J, leaving 18 bases between. The CDR3 runs to 15 residues. The CDR3 is CASSTNRVLRSPLHF. The CDR3 DNA reads TGTGCCAGCAGCACTAACAGGGTCCTGCGATCACCCCTCCACTTT.

This clone was found a few times. V usage is TRBV4-1 and J usage is TRBJ2-4, with D possibly being TRBD2 (6 bases). From germline, CDR1 is MGHRA and CDR2 YSYEKL. CDR3 length: 16 residues. V was shortened by 3 bases and J by 0 bases, with 12 bases between the two germline ends. CDR3 nucleotides: TGCGCCAGCAGCCAGGGACTTCGAGTAGCCAAAAACATTCAGTACTTC. Translation gives CASSQGLRVAKNIQYF.

This clone was detected once. The chain carries TRBV6-4 and TRBJ2-3, with D possibly being TRBD2 (6 bases). V was pared by 6 bases and J by 2 bases, with 9 bases between. This CDR3 has 13 residues. Germline V gene sequence: CDR1 MRHNA, CDR2 SNTAGT. The CDR3 region has the DNA TGTGCCAGCAGCCAGCGGGCCACAGATACGCAGTATTTT. It encodes CASSQRATDTQYF.

Only a few counts were recorded for this clone. The chain carries TRBV25-1 and TRBJ2-3; 8 bases agree with TRBD2. This CDR3 is 14 amino acids long. V trimming: 6 bases; J trimming: 0 bases; junction bases outside the gene matches: 2. Germline-derived CDR1 and CDR2 are MGHDK and SYGVNS. CDR3 nucleotides: TGTGCCAGCAGCGGGAGGGCCAGCACAGATACGCAGTATTTT. Protein: CASSGRASTDTQYF.

In its sample, this clone was seen many times. V and J are TRBV7-2 and TRBJ1-6; no firm D call. The germline V and J ends were trimmed by 6 bases and 10 bases, with 16 bases remaining between them. Germline CDR1 SGHTA, CDR2 FQGNSA. This CDR3 has 14 residues. The CDR3 DNA sequence: TGTGCCAGCAGACGCGGTGGTCTCGGCTCACCCCTCCACTTT. This encodes CASRRGGLGSPLHF.

A remark on this clone: This sample also contains other DNA sequences that code for the same CDR3. The chain has TRBV7-9 and TRBJ2-3; D gene uncertain. Germline loops: CDR1 SEHNR, CDR2 FQNEAQ (reference sequence). The CDR3 runs to 12 residues. The V end lost 2 bases, the J end lost 6 bases, and 6 bases lay between the germline ends. As DNA, the CDR3 is TGTGCCAGCAGCTTATCTGGGGATACGCAGTATTTT. Encoded protein: CASSLSGDTQYF. The complete variable domain, with remaining parts taken from reference TRBV7-9 and TRBJ2-3, reads DTGVSQNPRHKITKRGQNVTFRCDPISEHNRLYWYRQTLGQGPEFLTYFQNEAQLEKSRLLSDRFSAERPKGSFSTLEIQRTEQGDSAMYLCASSLSGDTQYFGPGTRLTVL.

The rearrangement links TRBV28 to TRBJ1-4, with D tentatively TRBD1 (5 bases). This CDR3 is built from 15 residues. V was clipped by 6 bases and J by 4 bases, with 15 bases between them. Germline lookup yields CDR1 MDHEN and CDR2 SYDVKM. The CDR3 DNA is TGTGCCAGCAGGAAGAGATGGAGGGGTAATGAAAAACTGTTTTTT. This encodes CASRKRWRGNEKLFF.

The rearrangement uses TRBV6-1 and TRBJ2-2; D is perhaps TRBD1 or TRBD2 (5 bases each). The V end lost 4 bases, the J end lost 0 bases, and 15 bases lay between the germline ends. Looked up from germline, CDR1 is MNHNS and CDR2 is SASEGT. The CDR3 runs to 17 residues. The CDR3 DNA reads as TGTGCCAGCAGTGTATCCGTAGGGACGGCGAACACCGGGGAGCTGTTTTTT. Its translation is CASSVSVGTANTGELFF.

This chain uses TRBV7-3 with TRBJ2-5; D is uncertain. CDR1 is SGHTA, CDR2 FQGTGA, per germline. V lost 1 base and J lost 3, with 12 bases in between. This CDR3 has 15 residues. CDR3 DNA sequence: TGTGCCAGCAGCTTAATGGGCGGATCGGAAGAGACCCAGTACTTC. It codes for CASSLMGGSEETQYF.

The rearrangement joins TRBV18 to TRBJ1-4; D not resolved. There are 15 residues in the CDR3. The germline CDR1 and CDR2 sequences are KGHSH and LQKENI. Trimming pared 2 bases from V and 2 bases from J, leaving 9 bases between. This CDR3 reads CASSPRAATNEKLFF. The CDR3 DNA sequence: TGTGCCAGCTCACCAAGGGCAGCTACTAATGAAAAACTGTTTTTT.

V is TRBV28 and J is TRBJ2-7; D is ambiguous. V shed 5 bases and J shed 4 bases, with 15 bases lying between them. CDR1 and CDR2 (germline): MDHEN, SYDVKM. The CDR3 loop spans 14 amino acids. CDR3 residues: CASSIAGEKYEQYF. The CDR3 DNA reads as TGTGCCAGCAGTATAGCCGGAGAGAAGTACGAGCAGTACTTC.

This CDR3 is CASSATPGEGGTDTQYF. The CDR3, as DNA: TGTGCCAGCAGTGCAACTCCCGGGGAAGGGGGTACAGATACGCAGTATTTT. The chain carries TRBV25-1 and TRBJ2-3, with D possibly TRBD1 on 6 matching bases. The V end was cut by 4 bases, the J end by 3 bases, with 20 bases between. The CDR3 runs 17 residues. CDR1 is MGHDK, CDR2 SYGVNS, per germline.